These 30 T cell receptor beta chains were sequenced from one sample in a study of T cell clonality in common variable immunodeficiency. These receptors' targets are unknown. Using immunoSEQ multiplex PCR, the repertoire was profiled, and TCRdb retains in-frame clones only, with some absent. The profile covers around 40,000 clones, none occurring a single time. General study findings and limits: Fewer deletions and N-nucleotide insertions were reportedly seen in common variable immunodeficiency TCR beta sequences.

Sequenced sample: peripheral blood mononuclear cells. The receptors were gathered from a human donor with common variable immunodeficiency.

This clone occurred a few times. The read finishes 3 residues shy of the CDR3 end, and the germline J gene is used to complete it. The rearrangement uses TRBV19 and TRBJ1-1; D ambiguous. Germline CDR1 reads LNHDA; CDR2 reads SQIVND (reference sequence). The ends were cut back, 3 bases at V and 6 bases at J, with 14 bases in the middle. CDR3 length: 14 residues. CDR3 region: CASSMERRVPEAFF. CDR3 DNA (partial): TGTGCCAGTAGTATGGAACGGCGGGTCCCTGAA.

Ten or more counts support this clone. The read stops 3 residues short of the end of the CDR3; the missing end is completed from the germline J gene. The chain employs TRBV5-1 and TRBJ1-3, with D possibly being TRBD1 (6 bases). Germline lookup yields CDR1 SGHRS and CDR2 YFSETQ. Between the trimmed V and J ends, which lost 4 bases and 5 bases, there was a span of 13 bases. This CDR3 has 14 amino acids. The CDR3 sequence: CASSGGGARNTIYF. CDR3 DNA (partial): TGCGCCAGCAGCGGTGGGGGGGCGAGAAACACC.

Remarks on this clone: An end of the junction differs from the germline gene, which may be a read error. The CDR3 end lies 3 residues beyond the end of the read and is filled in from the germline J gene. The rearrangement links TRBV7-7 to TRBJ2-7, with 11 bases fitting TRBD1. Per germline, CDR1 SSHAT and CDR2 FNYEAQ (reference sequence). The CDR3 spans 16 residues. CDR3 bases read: TGTGCTAGCAGCCCAGAGCGGGACAGGGGGTCCTACGAG. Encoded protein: CASSPERDRGSYE. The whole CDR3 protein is CASSPERDRGSYEQYF.

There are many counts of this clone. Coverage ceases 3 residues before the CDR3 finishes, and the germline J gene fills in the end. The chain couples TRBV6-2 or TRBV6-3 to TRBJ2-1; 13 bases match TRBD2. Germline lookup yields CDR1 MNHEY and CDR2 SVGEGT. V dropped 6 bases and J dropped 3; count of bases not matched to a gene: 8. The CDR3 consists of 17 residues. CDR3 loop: CASSPRTSGGDYNEQFF. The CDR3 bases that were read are TGTGCCAGCAGCCCACGCACTAGCGGGGGGGACTACAATGAG.

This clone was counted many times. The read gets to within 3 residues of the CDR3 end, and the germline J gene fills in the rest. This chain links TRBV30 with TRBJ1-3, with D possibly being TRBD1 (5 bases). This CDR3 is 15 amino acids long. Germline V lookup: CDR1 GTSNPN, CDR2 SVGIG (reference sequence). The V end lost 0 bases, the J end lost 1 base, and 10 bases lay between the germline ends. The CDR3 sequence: CAWSVRGNSGNTIYF. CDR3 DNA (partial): TGTGCCTGGAGTGTACGGGGGAATTCTGGAAACACC.

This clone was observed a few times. Partial CDR3 DNA: TGTGCCAGCAGTCCCCGGGGTAGGGAGACC. This codes for CASSPRGRET. The whole CDR3 protein reads CASSPRGRETQYF. The V call is TRBV2, the J call TRBJ2-5, with TRBD2 as a possible D gene (5 bases). The read terminates 3 residues before the CDR3 end, so the remaining end is supplied by the germline J gene. The CDR3 covers 13 residues. Germline lookup yields CDR1 SNHLY and CDR2 FYNNEI. V was cut by 5 bases and J by 5 bases, with 12 bases left in between.

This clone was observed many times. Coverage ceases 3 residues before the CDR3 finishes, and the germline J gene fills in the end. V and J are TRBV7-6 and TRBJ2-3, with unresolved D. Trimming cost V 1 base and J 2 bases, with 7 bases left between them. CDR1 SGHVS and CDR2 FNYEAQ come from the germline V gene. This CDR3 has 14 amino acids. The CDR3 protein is CASSLVSNTDTQYF. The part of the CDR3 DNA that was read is TGTGCCAGCAGCTTAGTCAGTAACACAGATACG.

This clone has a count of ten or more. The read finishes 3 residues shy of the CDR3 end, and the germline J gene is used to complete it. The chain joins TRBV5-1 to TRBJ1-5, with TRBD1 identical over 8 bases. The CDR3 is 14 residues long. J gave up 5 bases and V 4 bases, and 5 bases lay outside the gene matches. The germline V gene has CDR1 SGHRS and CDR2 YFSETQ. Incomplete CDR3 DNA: TGCGCCAGCAGCGCCAGGGGGCTGGATCAGCCC. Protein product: CASSARGLDQP. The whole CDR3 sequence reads CASSARGLDQPQHF.

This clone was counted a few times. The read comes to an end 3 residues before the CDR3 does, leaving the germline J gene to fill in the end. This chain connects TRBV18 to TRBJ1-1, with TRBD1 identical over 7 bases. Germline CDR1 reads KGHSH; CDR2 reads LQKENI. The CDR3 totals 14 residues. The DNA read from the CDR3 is TGTGCCAGCTCACCTTCACAGGGGAACGTCGGA. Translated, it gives CASSPSQGNVG. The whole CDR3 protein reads CASSPSQGNVGAFF.

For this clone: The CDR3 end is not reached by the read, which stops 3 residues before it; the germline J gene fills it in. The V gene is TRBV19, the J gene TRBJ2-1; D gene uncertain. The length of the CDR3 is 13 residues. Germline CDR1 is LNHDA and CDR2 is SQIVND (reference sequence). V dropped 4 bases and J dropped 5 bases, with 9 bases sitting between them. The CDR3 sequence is CASSKPKNNEQFF. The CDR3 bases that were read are TGTGCCAGTAGTAAACCTAAAAACAATGAG. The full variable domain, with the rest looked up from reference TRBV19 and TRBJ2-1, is DGGITQSPKYLFRKEGQNVTLSCEQNLNHDAMYWYRQDPGQGLRLIYYSQIVNDFQKGDIAEGYSVSREKKESFPLTVTSAQKNPTAFYLCASSKPKNNEQFFGPGTRLTVL.

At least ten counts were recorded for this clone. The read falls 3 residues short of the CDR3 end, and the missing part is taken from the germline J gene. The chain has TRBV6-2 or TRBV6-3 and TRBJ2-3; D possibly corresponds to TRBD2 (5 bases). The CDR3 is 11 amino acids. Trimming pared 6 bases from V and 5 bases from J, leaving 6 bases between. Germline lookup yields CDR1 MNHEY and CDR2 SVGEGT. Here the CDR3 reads CASSEGDTQYF. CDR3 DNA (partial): TGTGCCAGCAGCGAGGGAGATACG.

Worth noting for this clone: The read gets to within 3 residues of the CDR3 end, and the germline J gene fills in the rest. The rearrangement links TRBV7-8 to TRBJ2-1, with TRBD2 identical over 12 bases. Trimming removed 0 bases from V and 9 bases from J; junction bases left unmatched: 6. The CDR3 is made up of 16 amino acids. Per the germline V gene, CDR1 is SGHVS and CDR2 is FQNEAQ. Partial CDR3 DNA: TGTGCCAGCAGCTTAGCTGGACTAGCGGGATGGGTTGAG. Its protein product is CASSLAGLAGWVE. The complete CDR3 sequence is CASSLAGLAGWVEQFF.

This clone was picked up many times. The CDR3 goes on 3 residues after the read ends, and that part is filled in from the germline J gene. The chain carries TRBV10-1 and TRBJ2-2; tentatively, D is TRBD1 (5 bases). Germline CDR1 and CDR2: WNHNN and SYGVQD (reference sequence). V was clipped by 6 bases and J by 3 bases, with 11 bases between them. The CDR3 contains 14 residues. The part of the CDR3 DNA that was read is TGCGCCAGCAGCGAGCTAGGGGACACCGGGGAG. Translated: CASSELGDTGE. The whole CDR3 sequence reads CASSELGDTGELFF.

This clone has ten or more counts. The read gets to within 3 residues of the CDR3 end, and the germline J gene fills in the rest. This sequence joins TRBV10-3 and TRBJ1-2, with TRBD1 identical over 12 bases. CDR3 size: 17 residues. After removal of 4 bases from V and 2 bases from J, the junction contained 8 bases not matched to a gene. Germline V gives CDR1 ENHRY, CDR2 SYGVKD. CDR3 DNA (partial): TGTGCCATCAGTGCCCGGGACAGGGGGCCAGAAAACTATGGC. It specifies CAISARDRGPENYG. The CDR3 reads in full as CAISARDRGPENYGYTF.

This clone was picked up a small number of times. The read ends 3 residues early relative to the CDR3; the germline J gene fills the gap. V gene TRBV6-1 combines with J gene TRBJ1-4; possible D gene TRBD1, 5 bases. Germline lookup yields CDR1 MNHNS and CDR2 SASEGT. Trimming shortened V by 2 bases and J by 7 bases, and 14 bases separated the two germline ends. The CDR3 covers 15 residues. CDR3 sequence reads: CASSERTIIGEKLFF. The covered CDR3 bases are TGTGCCAGCAGTGAAAGGACAATCATAGGTGAAAAA.

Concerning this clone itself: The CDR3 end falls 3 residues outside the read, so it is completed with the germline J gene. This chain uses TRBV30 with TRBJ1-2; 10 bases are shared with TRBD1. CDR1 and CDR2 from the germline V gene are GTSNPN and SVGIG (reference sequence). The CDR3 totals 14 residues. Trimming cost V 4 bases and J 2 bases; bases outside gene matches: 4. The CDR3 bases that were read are TGTGCCTGGAAGACAGGGGGCGCGAACTATGGC. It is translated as CAWKTGGANYG. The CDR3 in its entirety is CAWKTGGANYGYTF.

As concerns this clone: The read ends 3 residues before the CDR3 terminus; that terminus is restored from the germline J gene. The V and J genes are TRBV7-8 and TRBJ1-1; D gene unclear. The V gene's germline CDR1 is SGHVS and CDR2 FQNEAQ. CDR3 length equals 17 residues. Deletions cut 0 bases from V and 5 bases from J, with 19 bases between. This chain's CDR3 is CASSLARAEGRSTEAFF. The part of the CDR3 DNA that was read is TGTGCCAGCAGCTTAGCTAGGGCCGAAGGTCGTAGTACTGAA.

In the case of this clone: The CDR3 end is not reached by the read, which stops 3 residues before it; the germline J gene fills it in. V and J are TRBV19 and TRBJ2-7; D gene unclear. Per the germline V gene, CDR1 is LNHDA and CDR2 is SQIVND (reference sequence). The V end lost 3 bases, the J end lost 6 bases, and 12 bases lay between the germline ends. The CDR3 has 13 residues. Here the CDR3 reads CASSIAITGEQYF. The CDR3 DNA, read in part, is TGTGCCAGTAGTATTGCCATTACCGGCGAG.

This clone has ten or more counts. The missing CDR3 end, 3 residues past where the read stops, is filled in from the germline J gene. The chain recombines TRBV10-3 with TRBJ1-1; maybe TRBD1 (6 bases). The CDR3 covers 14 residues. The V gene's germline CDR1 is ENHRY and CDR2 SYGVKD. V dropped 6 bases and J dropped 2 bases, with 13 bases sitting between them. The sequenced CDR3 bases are TGTGCCATCAGCGGTCAACAGGGAAACACTGAA. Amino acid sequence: CAISGQQGNTE. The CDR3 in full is CAISGQQGNTEAFF.

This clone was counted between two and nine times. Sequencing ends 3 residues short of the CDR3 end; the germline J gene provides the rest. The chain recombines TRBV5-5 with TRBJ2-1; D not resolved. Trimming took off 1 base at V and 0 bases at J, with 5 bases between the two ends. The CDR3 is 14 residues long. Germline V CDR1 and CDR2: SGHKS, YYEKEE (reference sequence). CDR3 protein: CASSLLRSYNEQFF. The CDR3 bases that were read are TGTGCCAGCAGCTTGTTGCGCTCCTACAATGAG.

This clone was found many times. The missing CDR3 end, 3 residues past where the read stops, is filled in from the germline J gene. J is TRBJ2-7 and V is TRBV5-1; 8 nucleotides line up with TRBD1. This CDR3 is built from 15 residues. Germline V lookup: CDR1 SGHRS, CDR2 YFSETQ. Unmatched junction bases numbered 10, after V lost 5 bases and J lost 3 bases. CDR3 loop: CASRDKDRGDYEQYF. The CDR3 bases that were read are TGCGCCAGCAGGGATAAAGACAGGGGAGACTACGAG.

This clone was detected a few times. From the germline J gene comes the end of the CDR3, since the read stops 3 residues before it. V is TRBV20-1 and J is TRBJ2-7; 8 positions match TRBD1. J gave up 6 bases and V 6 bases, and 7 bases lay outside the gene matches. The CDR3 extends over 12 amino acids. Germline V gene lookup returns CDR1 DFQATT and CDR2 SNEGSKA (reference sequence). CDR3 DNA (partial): TGCAGTGCCTCGACAGGGGACGTCGAG. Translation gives CSASTGDVE. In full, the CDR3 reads CSASTGDVEQYF.

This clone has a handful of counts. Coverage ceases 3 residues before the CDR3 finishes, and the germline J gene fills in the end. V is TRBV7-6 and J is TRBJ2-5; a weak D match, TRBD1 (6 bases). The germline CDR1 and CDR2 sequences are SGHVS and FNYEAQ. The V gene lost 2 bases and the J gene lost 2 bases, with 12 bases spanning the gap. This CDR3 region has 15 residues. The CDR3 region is CASSLTLDRQETQYF. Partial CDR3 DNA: TGTGCCAGCAGCTTAACTTTGGACAGACAAGAGACC.

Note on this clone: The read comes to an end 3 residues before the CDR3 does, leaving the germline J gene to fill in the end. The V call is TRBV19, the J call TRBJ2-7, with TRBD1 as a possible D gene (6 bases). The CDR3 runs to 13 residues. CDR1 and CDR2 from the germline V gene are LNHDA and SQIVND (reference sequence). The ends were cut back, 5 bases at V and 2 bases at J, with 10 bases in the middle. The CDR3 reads CASSPGATYEQYF. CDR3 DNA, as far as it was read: TGTGCCAGTAGTCCAGGGGCCACCTACGAG.

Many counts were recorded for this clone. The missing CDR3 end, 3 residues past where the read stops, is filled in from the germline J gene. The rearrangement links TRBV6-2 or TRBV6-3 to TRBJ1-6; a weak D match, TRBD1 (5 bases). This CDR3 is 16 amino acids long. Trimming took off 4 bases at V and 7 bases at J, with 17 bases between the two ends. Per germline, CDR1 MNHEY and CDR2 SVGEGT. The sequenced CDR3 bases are TGTGCCAGCAGTTTCCGGACGGGGGTCGGGAATTCACCC. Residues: CASSFRTGVGNSP. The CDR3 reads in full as CASSFRTGVGNSPLHF.

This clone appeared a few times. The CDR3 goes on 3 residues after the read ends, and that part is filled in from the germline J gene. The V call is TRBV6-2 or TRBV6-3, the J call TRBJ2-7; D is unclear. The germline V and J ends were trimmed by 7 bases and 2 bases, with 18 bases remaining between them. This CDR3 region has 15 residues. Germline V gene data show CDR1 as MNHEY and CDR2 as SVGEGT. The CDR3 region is CASMSRVSGPYEQYF. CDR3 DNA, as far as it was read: TGTGCCAGCATGTCGCGCGTAAGTGGTCCCTACGAG.

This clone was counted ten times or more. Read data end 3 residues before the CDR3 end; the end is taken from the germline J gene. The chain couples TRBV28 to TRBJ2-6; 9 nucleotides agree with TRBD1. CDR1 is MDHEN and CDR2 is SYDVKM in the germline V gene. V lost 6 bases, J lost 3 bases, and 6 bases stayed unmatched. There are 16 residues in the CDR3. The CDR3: CASRTGQGFGANVLTF. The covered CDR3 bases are TGTGCCAGCAGGACCGGACAGGGGTTTGGGGCCAACGTC.

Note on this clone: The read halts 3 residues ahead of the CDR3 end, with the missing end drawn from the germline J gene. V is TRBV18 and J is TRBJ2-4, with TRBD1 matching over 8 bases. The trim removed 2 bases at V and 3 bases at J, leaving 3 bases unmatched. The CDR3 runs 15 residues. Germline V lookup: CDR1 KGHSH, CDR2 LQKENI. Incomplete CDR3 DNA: TGTGCCAGCTCACCAGTACAGGGGGTCAAAAACATT. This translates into CASSPVQGVKNI. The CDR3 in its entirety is CASSPVQGVKNIQYF.

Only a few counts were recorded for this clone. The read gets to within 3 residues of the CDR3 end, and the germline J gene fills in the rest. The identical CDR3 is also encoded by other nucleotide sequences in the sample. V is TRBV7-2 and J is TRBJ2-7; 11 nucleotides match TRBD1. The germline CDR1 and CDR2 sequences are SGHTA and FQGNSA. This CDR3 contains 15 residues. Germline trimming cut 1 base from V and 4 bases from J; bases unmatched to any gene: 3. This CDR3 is CASSLGGQGAYEQYF. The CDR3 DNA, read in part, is TGTGCCAGCAGCTTAGGAGGACAGGGGGCTTACGAG. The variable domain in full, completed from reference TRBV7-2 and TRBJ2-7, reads GAGVSQSPSNKVTEKGKDVELRCDPISGHTALYWYRQSLGQGLEFLIYFQGNSAPDKSGLPSDRFSAERTGGSVSTLTIQRTQQEDSAVYLCASSLGGQGAYEQYFGPGTRLTVT.

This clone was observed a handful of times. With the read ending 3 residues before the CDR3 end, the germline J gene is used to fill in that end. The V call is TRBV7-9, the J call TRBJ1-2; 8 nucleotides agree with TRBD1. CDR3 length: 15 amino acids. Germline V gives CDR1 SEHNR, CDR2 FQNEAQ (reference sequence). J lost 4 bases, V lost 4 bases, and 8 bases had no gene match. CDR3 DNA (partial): TGTGCCAGCAGCTACGGACAGGGAAGCCTCTATGGC. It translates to CASSYGQGSLYG. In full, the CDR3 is CASSYGQGSLYGYTF. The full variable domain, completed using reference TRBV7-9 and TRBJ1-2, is DTGVSQNPRHKITKRGQNVTFRCDPISEHNRLYWYRQTLGQGPEFLTYFQNEAQLEKSRLLSDRFSAERPKGSFSTLEIQRTEQGDSAMYLCASSYGQGSLYGYTFGSGTRLTVV.